The 22 T cell receptor beta chains below were found in one sample sequenced in a study of shared clonotypes between healthy human individuals. The naive CD8 fraction comprised CD45RO-negative cells positively selected for CCR7 and excluded terminally differentiated effector memory CD45RA+ cells. Assay used: immunoSEQ multiplex PCR; TCRdb lists only in-frame clones, some missing. The data contain around 2.1 million clones, just over 90% of them singletons. Material for sequencing was naive CD8+ T cells from PBMCs. The origin of the receptors is a man aged 18-30 years in good health. Some clones in this sample may be carry-over from other donors' samples.

This chain links TRBV29-1 with TRBJ2-1, with a possible D match to TRBD1 (6 bases). The CDR3 runs 13 residues. Deletions cut 0 bases from V and 9 bases from J, with 12 bases between. The V gene's germline CDR1 is SQVTM and CDR2 ANQGSEA. The CDR3 protein is CSVEEGAWVEQFF. The CDR3 DNA reads as TGCAGCGTTGAAGAGGGGGCGTGGGTTGAGCAGTTCTTC.

The chain has TRBV6-5 and TRBJ2-5; D uncertain. Germline CDR1 is MNHEY and CDR2 is SVGAGI. The CDR3 contains 14 residues. Between the trimmed V and J ends, which lost 2 bases and 2 bases, there was a span of 9 bases. The CDR3 protein is CASSYRVGQETQYF. CDR3 DNA: TGTGCCAGCAGTTACCGGGTGGGTCAAGAGACCCAGTACTTC.

A word on this clone: The same CDR3 is also encoded by other DNA sequences in this sample. The chain is built from TRBV6-5 and TRBJ2-1, with 7 bases matching TRBD2. With V trimmed by 4 bases and J by 0 bases, 3 bases remained unmatched. Germline CDR1 reads MNHEY; CDR2 reads SVGAGI. The CDR3 totals 15 residues. The CDR3 loop is CASSLAGSSYNEQFF. The DNA of the CDR3 is TGTGCCAGCAGTTTAGCGGGTAGCTCCTACAATGAGCAGTTCTTC.

J is TRBJ1-1 and V is TRBV7-9; D is perhaps TRBD1 (6 bases). There are 12 residues in the CDR3. Germline CDR1 and CDR2: SEHNR and FQNEAQ (reference sequence). Trimming left V 6 bases short and J 3 bases short, with 8 bases between. Written as DNA, the CDR3 is TGTGCCAGCAGGGGGGCGGACACTGAAGCTTTCTTT. It translates to CASRGADTEAFF.

The chain uses TRBV10-2 and TRBJ1-2; 8 bases agree with TRBD1. Germline lookup yields CDR1 WSHSY and CDR2 SAAADI. Unmatched junction bases numbered 7, after V lost 8 bases and J lost 5 bases. The CDR3 sequence is 13 residues long. CDR3 sequence (DNA): TGCGCCAGCTCGGACAGGGTAGAGTATGGCTACACCTTC. It yields the protein CASSDRVEYGYTF.

The gene calls are TRBV28 and TRBJ1-4, with D uncertain. The CDR3 totals 15 residues. Trimming took 6 bases from V and 0 from J, leaving 11 bases between them. The germline gives CDR1 MDHEN, CDR2 SYDVKM. This CDR3 is CASRKDVATNEKLFF. The CDR3 DNA is TGTGCCAGCAGGAAAGATGTCGCAACTAATGAAAAACTGTTTTTT.

The chain links TRBV9 to TRBJ2-5; D possibly corresponds to TRBD1 (5 bases). This CDR3 has 14 amino acids. V shed 6 bases and J shed 0 bases, with 12 bases lying between them. Germline V CDR1 and CDR2: SGDLS, YYNGEE. The CDR3 is CASTETTDQETQYF. As DNA, the CDR3 is TGTGCCAGCACTGAAACGACAGACCAAGAGACCCAGTACTTC.

The chain carries TRBV28 and TRBJ1-5; tentative D call: TRBD1 (5 bases). This CDR3 spans 14 amino acids. CDR1 and CDR2 from the germline V gene are MDHEN and SYDVKM. V dropped 8 bases and J dropped 0 bases, with 11 bases sitting between them. CDR3: CASGQIYSNQPQHF. The CDR3 DNA reads as TGTGCCAGCGGACAAATATATAGCAATCAGCCCCAGCATTTT.

CDR3 DNA sequence: TGTGCCAGCTCACTAAGTCGACAGGGAGGCTACGAGCAGTACTTC. It yields the protein CASSLSRQGGYEQYF. The gene calls are TRBV18 and TRBJ2-7; maybe TRBD1 (7 bases). CDR1 KGHSH and CDR2 LQKENI come from the germline V gene. This CDR3 spans 15 amino acids. With 4 bases removed from V and 3 bases from J, the gap between germline ends came to 16 bases.

The chain recombines TRBV10-3 with TRBJ2-6, with 12 nucleotides matching TRBD2. CDR3 length equals 19 residues. Losses at the gene ends were 4 bases for V and 4 bases for J; bases not matched to a gene: 11. From germline, CDR1 is ENHRY and CDR2 SYGVKD. CDR3 nucleotide sequence: TGTGCCATCAGTGGGCCTAGCGGGAGGGACACTCTGGGGGCCAACGTCCTGACTTTC. Translating it yields CAISGPSGRDTLGANVLTF.

The chain is built from TRBV5-1 and TRBJ1-1; tentative D call: TRBD1 (5 bases). The CDR3 is 16 residues long. The germline V and J ends were trimmed by 2 bases and 4 bases, with 18 bases remaining between them. CDR1 and CDR2 from the germline V gene are SGHRS and YFSETQ. CDR3 region: CASSFLSRDQGTEAFF. The DNA of the CDR3 is TGCGCCAGCAGCTTCCTATCCCGGGACCAGGGCACTGAAGCTTTCTTT.

J is TRBJ1-5 and V is TRBV9; 10 bases are a match to TRBD1. The germline V gene has CDR1 SGDLS and CDR2 YYNGEE. J was trimmed by 3 bases and V by 3 bases; bases with no gene match: 3. The CDR3 consists of 15 residues. The CDR3 sequence: CASSGGTGDNQPQHF. The DNA of the CDR3 is TGTGCCAGCAGCGGAGGGACAGGGGACAATCAGCCCCAGCATTTT.

Here the CDR3 DNA reads TGTGCCAGCAGCCAAGAGAGCGGGAGGACCTACAATGAGCAGTTCTTC. Translation: CASSQESGRTYNEQFF. This chain joins TRBV4-2 and TRBJ2-1; TRBD2 matches 9 bases. Unmatched junction bases numbered 2, after V lost 0 bases and J lost 2 bases. The CDR3 consists of 16 residues. Germline values: CDR1 LGHNA, CDR2 YNFKEQ.

The CDR3 sequence is CASSWGLYEQYF. Here the CDR3 DNA reads TGTGCCAGCAGCTGGGGCTTGTACGAGCAGTACTTC. The chain is built from TRBV7-9 and TRBJ2-7, with D perhaps matching TRBD1 (5 bases). This CDR3 region has 12 residues. V was cut by 4 bases and J by 4 bases, with 8 bases left in between. Germline V lookup: CDR1 SEHNR, CDR2 FQNEAQ (reference sequence).

On this clone: Other DNA sequences within the sample encode an identical CDR3. The V gene is TRBV28, the J gene TRBJ1-5; no clear D. The CDR3 is made up of 11 amino acids. Between the trimmed V and J ends, which lost 5 bases and 3 bases, there was a span of 2 bases. Germline CDR1 MDHEN, CDR2 SYDVKM. This chain's CDR3 is CASSDNQPQHF. The CDR3 nucleotides are TGTGCCAGCAGTGACAATCAGCCCCAGCATTTT.

The table lists this clone with a count of one. J is TRBJ2-5 and V is TRBV5-1; TRBD2 aligns across 13 bases. V lost 4 bases, J lost 5 bases, and 8 bases stayed unmatched. The CDR3 contains 16 residues. Germline CDR1 is SGHRS and CDR2 is YFSETQ. The CDR3 coding sequence is TGCGCCAGCAGCCCCGGACTAGCGGGAGAGGATGAGACCCAGTACTTC. Residues: CASSPGLAGEDETQYF.

The V call is TRBV6-5, the J call TRBJ2-7, with D unresolved. This CDR3 has 15 residues. The V gene's germline CDR1 is MNHEY and CDR2 SVGAGI. The ends were cut back, 5 bases at V and 3 bases at J, with 17 bases in the middle. This CDR3 reads CASSRLPHRNYEQYF. Written as DNA, the CDR3 is TGTGCCAGCAGTAGATTACCCCATCGTAACTACGAGCAGTACTTC.

The rearrangement uses TRBV27 and TRBJ2-3, with D perhaps assigned TRBD1 or TRBD2 (5 bases each). The V end was cut by 7 bases, the J end by 2 bases, with 10 bases between. CDR3 length equals 13 residues. CDR1 is MNHEY and CDR2 is SMNVEV in the germline V gene (reference sequence). The CDR3 loop reads CASKKGTTDTQYF. In DNA form, the CDR3 reads TGTGCCAGCAAGAAAGGGACCACAGATACGCAGTATTTT.

Turning to this clone: A junction end diverges from the germline sequence, so it may reflect a read error. The CDR3 protein is CASSLGPGPGYTEAFF. Written as DNA, the CDR3 is TGTGCCAGCAGTTTAGGACCGGGGCCTGGGTACACTGAAGCTTTCTTT. The J gene is TRBJ1-1, the V gene TRBV7-6; a weak D match, TRBD1 (5 bases). Per the germline V gene, CDR1 is SGHVS and CDR2 is FNYEAQ. The CDR3 extends over 16 amino acids.

The V gene is TRBV6-5, the J gene TRBJ1-6, with 10 bases that match TRBD1. Germline values: CDR1 MNHEY, CDR2 SVGAGI. This CDR3 spans 14 amino acids. V dropped 5 bases and J dropped 8; count of bases not matched to a gene: 3. Here the CDR3 reads CASSGDRGDSPLHF. The DNA for the CDR3 is TGTGCCAGCAGTGGGGACAGGGGTGATTCACCCCTCCACTTT.

With respect to this clone: An end of the junction differs from the germline gene, which may be a read error. The J gene is TRBJ2-3, the V gene TRBV9, with TRBD1 identical over 10 bases. There are 11 residues in the CDR3. In germline, CDR1 is SGDLS, CDR2 YYNGEE. For the CDR3, the DNA is TGTGCCAGCAGGGGGACAGGGGACTCGGATTTT. Translated, it gives CASRGTGDSDF.

The V call is TRBV5-4, the J call TRBJ1-1; D is ambiguous. Germline V gene sequence: CDR1 SGHNT, CDR2 YYREEE (reference sequence). CDR3 length: 15 amino acids. Between the trimmed V and J ends, which lost 0 bases and 7 bases, there was a span of 16 bases. The DNA of the CDR3 is TGTGCCAGCAGCTTGGAAGAGGGTCGGGTGGTTGAAGCTTTCTTT. This codes for CASSLEEGRVVEAFF. The full variable domain, rest sourced from reference TRBV5-4 and TRBJ1-1, is ETGVTQSPTHLIKTRGQQVTLRCSSQSGHNTVSWYQQALGQGPQFIFQYYREEENGRGNFPPRFSGLQFPNYSSELNVNALELDDSALYLCASSLEEGRVVEAFFGQGTRLTVV.